This T cell receptor (beta chain) originates from a study of shared clonotypes between healthy human individuals (TCRdb year 2020). As for the study more broadly: The cohort comprised two women and three men aged 18 to 49 years. The study deeply sequenced blood TCR repertoires of about 5 healthy adults to estimate repertoire size and the extent of clonotype sharing between individuals. Each donor's leukapheresis produced roughly between roughly 0.9 and 9 billion PBMCs. For each donor, CD4 naive and CD4 memory were each given three plates, CD8 naive was given two plates, and CD8 memory was given one plate. Libraries were prepared and TCR repertoires were sequenced by different laboratories using diverse techniques, in order to increase sequencing depth and limit assay-specific biases. The paper as a whole reports these results and caveats: Across a handful of donors, around 5% of naive CD4, roughly 3.3% of naive CD8, under 2.5% of memory CD4, and roughly 0.41% of memory CD8 clonotypes were shared. Compared with non-shared clonotypes, the clonotypes found in all four sorted-subset donors had higher generation probabilities. Pairwise subsampling led to the expectation that sequencing depth would affect the degree of clonotype sharing among donors. The small number of donors limited the genetic and exposure-history diversity represented. Sampling was restricted to blood, and TCR repertoires in tissues likely differ from the TCR repertoires found in blood. Naive subsets generally had larger estimated clonotype richness than memory subsets did. Rarefaction of sorted-subset datasets indicated incomplete sequencing despite the large sequencing depth.

TCR CDR3 regions were amplified from genomic DNA by multiplex PCR using the deep immunoSEQ assay. Extracted genomic DNA from each cell subset was spread evenly across all wells of several immunoSEQ 96-well plates, with each plate serving as a replicate. Each replicate PCR for sorted subsets received about 180 ng genomic DNA, equal to about 30,000 T cell genomes. Purified libraries were measured with a Qubit 3.0 fluorometer, size-checked on a Bioanalyzer 2100, and measured again with the KAPA Library Quantification kit. Each immunoSEQ 96-well plate was sequenced on its own single-read 150-cycle Illumina NextSeq 550 flow cell. On the study's bioinformatics: Because the immunoSEQ output held only junctional sequences and lacked quality scores, the filtering could not match the filtering applied to full-length reads. Sequences were annotated with PyIR, a Python wrapper for IgBLAST v1.9, and V/J genes and CDR3 were assigned using IMGT germline references. Any read was removed if the V/J assignment was weak (E-value above 1e-6), the CDR3 was missing, or the read contained stop codons, out-of-frame junctions, or ambiguous translated residues. V3J clonotypes were defined as sequences sharing the same inferred V gene, J gene, and CDR3 amino acid sequence. Percentage overlap between repertoires was computed as shared unique clonotypes divided by the size of the smaller repertoire. Three approaches were used to assess repertoire richness: RTK rarefaction, the Chao1 estimator, and Recon v2.1 estimates of unobserved clonotypes. OLGA was used to compute generation probabilities for all TCRbeta clonotypes that the gDNA method yielded from a handful of donors. As stored in TCRdb, this immuneACCESS dataset retains in-frame rearrangements with V and J assigned. A fraction of the clones does not appear; measured against another copy, unresolved V genes explain less than half of the discrepancy, and the remainder lacks a known reason. The DNA gave D and trimming, while V, J and clone size come from that table. This sample holds about 2.1 million clones; 90% to 95% were observed only once. Jointly, the top ten make up roughly 1.7% of the sample.

CD8 naive samples consisted of CD45RO-negative cells that were positively selected for CCR7, yielding a CD45RA+CCR7+ population without TemRA cells. Donors were healthy HIV-negative adults with no recently reported acute infections or vaccinations. Every donor was a Caucasian adult residing in Nashville, Tennessee, USA. Blood was obtained by leukapheresis, after which PBMCs were separated by Ficoll-Histopaque density gradient centrifugation and cryopreserved in liquid nitrogen vapor phase. Analytical flow cytometry was used to check the purity and quantity of every magnetically sorted T cell population. Each sorted fraction had its genomic DNA isolated and then quantified by UV absorbance on a Nanodrop 2000c. Note on this clone: What antigen it recognizes has not been identified. Base qualities are not provided; no much larger clone lies one nucleotide away.

The junction carries 12 bases between V and J, which are trimmed by 1 base and 5 bases respectively. CDR1 SEHNR and CDR2 FQNEAQ are derived from the germline V gene (reference sequence). Including cysteine and phenylalanine, the CDR3 has 14 amino acids. Left in the record is the CDR3 DNA by itself, 42 bases read in frame from the first base. The rearrangement combines TRBV7-9 with TRBJ2-7, and possibly TRBD2, on 6 matching bases. Sequencing input: naive CD8+ T cells from PBMCs. This specimen's cell subset or site label, interpreted: CD45RA+CCR7+. The TCR originated in a young man in good health. Some clones in this sample may be carry-over from other donors' samples. For the CDR3, the sequence is CASSLGGILDEQYF. The nucleotide sequence is given as TGTGCCAGCAGCTTAGGCGGGATCCTGGACGAGCAGTACTTC. The CDR3 plus the reference TRBV7-9 and TRBJ2-7 genes for the other parts give the full variable domain: DTGVSQNPRHKITKRGQNVTFRCDPISEHNRLYWYRQTLGQGPEFLTYFQNEAQLEKSRLLSDRFSAERPKGSFSTLEIQRTEQGDSAMYLCASSLGGILDEQYFGPGTRLTVT.